One and the same sample provided the 15 T cell receptor beta chains below, sequenced in a study of blood T cell repertoires in COVID-19. The assay was immunoSEQ multiplex PCR, and TCRdb's table has in-frame clones only and misses some. The sample lists under 300,000 clones, 70% to 90% occurring once. Input material: peripheral blood. Receptors were obtained from a woman aged 30 to 39 with COVID-19, enrolled during active disease.

This clone has only a few counts. The J gene is TRBJ2-2, the V gene TRBV3-1 (or the pseudogene TRBV3-2), with a tentative D call TRBD1 (6 bases). Trimming pared 6 bases from V and 1 base from J, leaving 15 bases between. Germline CDR1 is LGHDT and CDR2 is YNNKEL (reference sequence). The CDR3 covers 16 residues. The DNA for the CDR3 is TGTGCCAGCAGGGCCTTCTGGACAGAGAACACCGGGGAGCTGTTTTTT. It yields the protein CASRAFWTENTGELFF.

The CDR3 region is CASSQRAGGPEQFF. The CDR3 region has the DNA TGTGCCAGCAGCCAGAGAGCGGGGGGGCCTGAGCAGTTCTTC. This chain uses TRBV3-1 (or the pseudogene TRBV3-2) with TRBJ2-1; TRBD2 agrees at 10 bases. This CDR3 has 14 amino acids. Trimming removed 3 bases from V and 9 bases from J; junction bases left unmatched: 5. CDR1 is LGHDT, CDR2 YNNKEL, per germline (reference sequence).

The chain couples TRBV5-1 to TRBJ1-2; possible D gene TRBD1, 5 bases. Between the trimmed V and J ends, which lost 7 bases and 3 bases, there was a span of 22 bases. The CDR3 spans 16 residues. Germline V lookup: CDR1 SGHRS, CDR2 YFSETQ. In nucleotides, the CDR3 is TGCGCCAGCCGCCGGGCCGACCGAGGAGGGGACTATGGCTACACCTTC. It codes for CASRRADRGGDYGYTF.

The V gene is TRBV2, the J gene TRBJ1-5; 9 nucleotides agree with TRBD1. Germline-derived CDR1 and CDR2 are SNHLY and FYNNEI. With 6 bases clipped from V and 7 bases from J, the junction kept 4 bases outside the gene matches. This CDR3 has 13 residues. The CDR3 DNA reads TGTGCCAGCAGGGACAGGGGAATGCAGCCCCAGCATTTT. This translates into CASRDRGMQPQHF.

The CDR3 DNA sequence: TGTGCCATCAGGTCGGGACTGTTTGGTGAGCAGTTCTTC. Translation: CAIRSGLFGEQFF. The rearrangement joins TRBV10-3 to TRBJ2-1, with D perhaps TRBD2 (6 bases). The CDR3 contains 13 residues. Germline-derived CDR1 and CDR2 are ENHRY and SYGVKD. V shed 6 bases and J shed 9 bases, with 15 bases lying between them.

This chain connects TRBV7-6 to TRBJ2-1; 13 bases fit TRBD2. V lost 6 bases, J lost 4 bases, and 6 bases stayed unmatched. The length of the CDR3 is 16 residues. Germline V CDR1 and CDR2: SGHVS, FNYEAQ. The CDR3, as DNA: TGTGCCAGCAGGCGAACTAGCGGGGGGGTATACAATGAGCAGTTCTTC. Protein: CASRRTSGGVYNEQFF.

The rearrangement uses TRBV3-1 (or the pseudogene TRBV3-2) and TRBJ2-1; 9 bases match TRBD2. With 1 base clipped from V and 16 bases from J, the junction kept 11 bases outside the gene matches. Germline V gene lookup returns CDR1 LGHDT and CDR2 YNNKEL (reference sequence). The CDR3 covers 14 residues. The CDR3 nucleotides are TGTGCCAGCAGCCAAGTACTAGCGGGTCCCTCGTCATTCTTC. This gives the protein CASSQVLAGPSSFF.

The chain employs TRBV7-9 and TRBJ1-2; 8 nucleotides match TRBD1. The germline gives CDR1 SEHNR, CDR2 FQNEAQ (reference sequence). The length of the CDR3 is 13 residues. V shed 5 bases, J shed 4 bases, and the junction held 3 bases outside the gene matches. The CDR3 nucleotides are TGTGCCAGCAGCCGAGGGACAGGCTATGGCTACACCTTC. Encoded protein: CASSRGTGYGYTF.

CDR3: CASSYRRTGVGNEQFF. The DNA for the CDR3 is TGTGCCAGCAGTTACCGACGGACAGGGGTCGGAAATGAGCAGTTCTTC. The J gene is TRBJ2-1, the V gene TRBV6-5; 9 bases fit TRBD1. CDR3 length: 16 residues. Trimming took 2 bases from V and 7 from J; bases not matched to a gene: 9. Per the germline V gene, CDR1 is MNHEY and CDR2 is SVGAGI.

The chain uses TRBV29-1 and TRBJ2-3; D may be TRBD2 (6 bases). Germline V CDR1 and CDR2: SQVTM, ANQGSEA. The CDR3 runs to 13 residues. V lost 4 bases and J 3 bases, leaving 11 bases between the germline ends. CDR3 coding DNA: TGCAGCGTTGGGCTCCGGGGGACAGATACGCAGTATTTT. Encoded protein: CSVGLRGTDTQYF.

The chain uses TRBV30 and TRBJ1-1, with a tentative D call TRBD1 (6 bases). Germline CDR1 is GTSNPN and CDR2 is SVGIG (reference sequence). The CDR3 has 15 amino acids. Trimming shortened V by 1 base and J by 3 bases, and 15 bases separated the two germline ends. The CDR3 DNA sequence: TGTGCCTGGAGTGGAGAACAGGGCAAGTACACTGAAGCTTTCTTT. As protein: CAWSGEQGKYTEAFF.

This chain uses TRBV27 with TRBJ1-6; D unclear. CDR3 length: 12 amino acids. Trimming left V 3 bases short and J 7 bases short, with 4 bases between. Germline V gene lookup returns CDR1 MNHEY and CDR2 SMNVEV (reference sequence). CDR3 amino acids: CASSFPNSPLHF. The CDR3 DNA follows: TGTGCCAGCAGTTTCCCAAATTCACCCCTCCACTTT.

The count of this clone is one. This chain uses TRBV4-1 with TRBJ2-1; 10 nucleotides agree with TRBD1. In germline, CDR1 is MGHRA, CDR2 YSYEKL. The V gene end was trimmed by 4 bases and the J gene end by 7 bases; junction bases not matched to a gene: 13. The CDR3 covers 17 residues. The CDR3 loop is CASSRGPPGQGWNEQFF. CDR3 DNA: TGCGCCAGCAGCCGAGGACCTCCGGGACAGGGGTGGAATGAGCAGTTCTTC.

The J gene is TRBJ1-5, the V gene TRBV12-3 or TRBV12-4; unclear D gene. The CDR3 is 13 residues long. V was trimmed by 7 bases and J by 0 bases, leaving 7 bases between them. CDR3: CASTQYSNQPQHF. CDR3 nucleotide sequence: TGTGCCAGCACTCAGTATAGCAATCAGCCCCAGCATTTT.

The chain is built from TRBV18 and TRBJ1-2, with a tentative D call TRBD1 (5 bases). Germline CDR1 reads KGHSH; CDR2 reads LQKENI. The CDR3 extends over 14 amino acids. V lost 0 bases, J lost 6 bases, and 11 bases lay in between. CDR3 sequence reads: CASSPPRVTDGYTF. CDR3 nucleotide sequence: TGTGCCAGCTCACCACCGCGCGTGACAGATGGCTACACCTTC.